This T cell receptor beta chain was documented in a study of blood T cell repertoires in COVID-19. The CDR3 covers 14 residues. Germline V CDR1 and CDR2: MNHEY, SMNVEV (reference sequence). V was trimmed by 6 bases and J by 3 bases, leaving 15 bases between them. Source study methods: Amplified reference gene primers provided the basis for estimating nucleated cell counts. TCRdb keeps only in-frame clones here, not all; method: immunoSEQ multiplex PCR. Clone size and the V and J calls come from that table; the DNA yielded D and trimming. The repertoire holds under 300,000 clones, around 81% seen once, with about 2% in the top ten.

The receptor was isolated from a man between 25 and 39 years old who had recovered from COVID-19. The genes are TRBV27 and TRBJ2-7, with D perhaps TRBD1 (6 bases). The sample comprised peripheral blood. CDR3 sequence: CASSSGQLLYEQYF. The DNA of the CDR3 is TGTGCCAGCAGCTCGGGACAACTTCTCTACGAGCAGTACTTC.